This T cell receptor (beta chain) was captured by sequencing in a study of monozygotic twins with inflammatory bowel disease. General observations from the study: Against healthy co-twins, IBD patients had lower TCRbeta diversity (measured by inverse Simpson).

Every single donor had an approximately 2.3 ml blood sample drawn. Remarks on this clonotype: The antigen is unknown.

TCRdb re-called the 5' RACE reads; one entry per CDR3 protein, DNA not given. The listing contains about 380,000 distinct CDR3 sequences. The source is a human donor with ulcerative colitis or Crohn's disease, or a healthy co-twin of an affected twin (not recorded which). The sequenced sample consisted of blood.

The CDR3 region is CASSLAGSSNSPLHF. The gene calls are TRBV5-1 and TRBJ1-6. CDR1 and CDR2 from the germline V gene are SGHRS and YFSETQ. The CDR3 spans 15 residues.